The 19 T cell receptor beta chains below were found in one sample sequenced in a study of early T cells in non-severe SARS-CoV-2 infection (dated by TCRdb to the early 2020s). Library preparation employed 5' RACE. The data were produced on a NextSeq 500. TCRdb reran the public reads through fastp at Q25 and MiXCR, keeping productive beta chains. Rows with a matching CDR3 protein are joined into one entry that keeps the most common DNA and genes. The sample table contains 54,000 or so distinct CDR3 sequences; only one count was recorded for 5.6% of them. About 7% of the sample lies in the top ten. The sequenced sample consisted of whole blood. The receptors were gathered from an adult who was a healthcare worker with PCR-confirmed SARS-CoV-2 infection or an uninfected control (not recorded which).

In this sample, this clonotype turned up a few times. This rearrangement joins TRBV10-3 to TRBJ2-4, with TRBD2 matching 8 bases. Per germline, CDR1 ENHRY and CDR2 SYGVKD. Losses at the gene ends were 8 bases for V and 1 base for J; bases not matched to a gene: 16. This CDR3 region has 18 residues. CDR3 region: CAIEVTSGWFRAKNIQYF. In DNA form, the CDR3 reads TGTGCCATCGAAGTCACTAGCGGCTGGTTTCGGGCCAAAAACATTCAGTACTTC.

Many counts were recorded for this clonotype. The V call is TRBV10-1, the J call TRBJ1-1; D remains unclear. Germline CDR1 is WNHNN and CDR2 is SYGVQD (reference sequence). The V end lost 4 bases, the J end lost 1 base, and 4 bases lay between the germline ends. The length of the CDR3 is 12 residues. Here the CDR3 DNA reads TGCGCCAGCAGTGCAACGAACACTGAAGCTTTCTTT. Translating gives CASSATNTEAFF.

This clonotype was seen more than once but under ten times. V usage is TRBV7-8 and J usage is TRBJ1-4; D may be TRBD1 (6 bases). The CDR3 runs to 14 residues. The germline gives CDR1 SGHVS, CDR2 FQNEAQ. Trimming stripped 1 base from V and 5 bases from J, with 8 bases between. This chain's CDR3 is CASSLEGGNEKLFF. The DNA for the CDR3 is TGTGCCAGCAGCTTAGAGGGGGGGAATGAAAAACTGTTTTTT.

The chain combines TRBV29-1 with TRBJ2-7; D uncertain. This CDR3 spans 11 amino acids. Per germline, CDR1 SQVTM and CDR2 ANQGSEA. Between the trimmed V and J ends, which lost 5 bases and 1 base, there was a span of 6 bases. The CDR3 sequence: CSVSWSYEQYF. CDR3 nucleotide sequence: TGCAGCGTTAGCTGGTCCTACGAGCAGTACTTC.

This clonotype was picked up many times. The chain has TRBV20-1 and TRBJ2-1; D uncertain. Trimming removed 1 base at V and 4 bases at J, with 14 bases between. The CDR3 loop spans 15 amino acids. Per the germline V gene, CDR1 is DFQATT and CDR2 is SNEGSKA (reference sequence). The CDR3 region has the DNA TGCAGTGCTAGAGTAAGGCCTATCCTTTACAATGAGCAGTTCTTC. Translated, it gives CSARVRPILYNEQFF.

This clonotype was seen repeatedly, ten times or more. The V call is TRBV29-1, the J call TRBJ2-2, with 10 bases aligning to TRBD2. J was trimmed by 3 bases and V by 4 bases; bases with no gene match: 5. This CDR3 comprises 15 residues. Germline V gene data show CDR1 as SQVTM and CDR2 as ANQGSEA. Written as DNA, the CDR3 is TGCAGCGTTGTCAGGACTAGCGGATACACCGGGGAGCTGTTTTTT. Residues: CSVVRTSGYTGELFF.

This clonotype has just a few counts. The J gene is TRBJ2-7, the V gene TRBV29-1; 7 nucleotides line up with TRBD1. CDR1 is SQVTM and CDR2 is ANQGSEA in the germline V gene. V was pared by 7 bases and J by 4 bases, with 7 bases of the junction left unmatched. CDR3 length: 12 amino acids. The CDR3: CSARDRFYEQYF. In DNA form, the CDR3 reads TGCAGCGCACGGGACAGATTTTACGAGCAGTACTTC.

On this clonotype: A much larger clone is a single base away; this may be a read error. This sequence joins TRBV19 and TRBJ2-7; no clear D gene. The CDR3 spans 13 residues. From germline, CDR1 is LNHDA and CDR2 SQIVND (reference sequence). The CDR3 spells CACSAVNSHEQYF. For the CDR3, the DNA is TGTGCCTGTTCGGCGGTTAACTCCCACGAGCAGTACTTC.

This clonotype has just a few counts. The chain has TRBV29-1 and TRBJ1-1, with 9 bases matching TRBD1. Germline V lookup: CDR1 SQVTM, CDR2 ANQGSEA. The CDR3 is 13 amino acids. The J segment lost 4 bases and the V segment lost 7 bases, leaving 7 bases of the junction unmatched. Written as DNA, the CDR3 is TGCAGCGCCGGGACAGGGTGGGGCACTGAAGCTTTCTTT. Encoded protein: CSAGTGWGTEAFF.

The sample holds many counts of this clonotype. This chain joins TRBV2 and TRBJ2-3; 7 positions agree with TRBD2. The CDR3 extends over 13 amino acids. V shed 6 bases and J 1 base; nucleotides not matched to a gene: 1. CDR1 and CDR2 (germline): SNHLY, FYNNEI. CDR3 sequence (DNA): TGTGCCAGCAGGCTAGCGGGCACAGATACGCAGTATTTT. Amino acid sequence: CASRLAGTDTQYF.

The V call is TRBV12-3 or TRBV12-4, the J call TRBJ1-2, with 7 bases that match TRBD1. The junction had 5 bases not matched to a gene; V was cut back by 3 bases and J by 4 bases. The CDR3 length is 14 residues. CDR3 nucleotides: TGTGCCAGCAGTTTTCTTCGGGACAGCTATGGCTACACCTTC. Translated: CASSFLRDSYGYTF.

This clonotype was recorded at least ten times. This chain joins TRBV7-2 and TRBJ2-3; possibly TRBD1 for D (5 bases). Germline CDR1 reads SGHTA; CDR2 reads FQGNSA. This CDR3 region has 11 residues. Trimming stripped 5 bases from V and 15 bases from J, with 15 bases between. The CDR3 nucleotides are TGTGCCAGCAGCCCAGGGTCAGGAGTTTATTTT. This encodes CASSPGSGVYF.

This rearrangement joins TRBV5-1 to TRBJ2-7, with D perhaps matching TRBD1 (5 bases). CDR1 is SGHRS and CDR2 is YFSETQ in the germline V gene. The V end was cut by 4 bases, the J end by 6 bases, with 20 bases between. The length of the CDR3 is 15 residues. Here the CDR3 reads CASSMGIVRVAEQYF. The DNA of the CDR3 is TGCGCCAGCAGCATGGGAATTGTCAGGGTCGCCGAGCAGTACTTC.

The V and J genes are TRBV7-2 and TRBJ2-1, with D perhaps TRBD2 (6 bases). V was cut by 5 bases and J by 6 bases, with 17 bases left in between. CDR3 length equals 15 residues. CDR1 and CDR2 from the germline V gene are SGHTA and FQGNSA. The CDR3 bases are TGTGCCAGCAGCCGTCAGCGGGCCCTTAGCAATGAGCAGTTCTTC. This translates into CASSRQRALSNEQFF.

DNA for the CDR3: TGCGCCAGCAGCTTGTTCCAGGGCATCAACGAGCAGTACTTC. Residues: CASSLFQGINEQYF. This sequence joins TRBV5-1 and TRBJ2-7, with D perhaps TRBD1 (5 bases). This CDR3 region has 14 residues. The germline V and J ends were trimmed by 1 base and 5 bases, with 13 bases remaining between them. Germline loops: CDR1 SGHRS, CDR2 YFSETQ.

This clonotype showed up many times. This chain connects TRBV20-1 to TRBJ1-1, with TRBD1 matching over 10 bases. This CDR3 is 16 amino acids long. Trimming removed 0 bases from V and 6 bases from J; junction bases left unmatched: 10. Germline V gives CDR1 DFQATT, CDR2 SNEGSKA (reference sequence). CDR3 sequence: CSARDRRTGGHAEAFF. In DNA form, the CDR3 reads TGCAGTGCTAGAGATAGGAGGACAGGGGGACATGCTGAAGCTTTCTTT.

This clonotype was seen only a few times. The chain carries TRBV27 and TRBJ1-1, with D possibly matching TRBD1 (5 bases). Trimming shortened V by 6 bases and J by 6 bases, and 14 bases separated the two germline ends. The CDR3 runs 13 residues. Looked up from germline, CDR1 is MNHEY and CDR2 is SMNVEV (reference sequence). As DNA, the CDR3 is TGTGCCAGCAGGATTCAGGGTGGGGCTGAAGCTTTCTTT. Its translation is CASRIQGGAEAFF.

The chain links TRBV10-3 to TRBJ2-2; D is undetermined. Germline CDR1 is ENHRY and CDR2 is SYGVKD. V was shortened by 0 bases and J by 5 bases, with 4 bases between the two germline ends. The CDR3 is made up of 13 amino acids. This CDR3 is CAISESFTGELFF. The CDR3 DNA follows: TGTGCCATCAGTGAGTCGTTTACCGGGGAGCTGTTTTTT.

This clonotype was observed at least ten times. This chain links TRBV6-1 with TRBJ1-5; tentative D call: TRBD1 (6 bases). V was pared by 7 bases and J by 5 bases, with 15 bases between. Germline assignment: CDR1 MNHNS and CDR2 SASEGT. The CDR3 contains 14 residues. This chain's CDR3 is CASKRGGRDQPQHF. The CDR3 bases are TGTGCCAGCAAGCGGGGGGGCAGAGATCAGCCCCAGCATTTT.